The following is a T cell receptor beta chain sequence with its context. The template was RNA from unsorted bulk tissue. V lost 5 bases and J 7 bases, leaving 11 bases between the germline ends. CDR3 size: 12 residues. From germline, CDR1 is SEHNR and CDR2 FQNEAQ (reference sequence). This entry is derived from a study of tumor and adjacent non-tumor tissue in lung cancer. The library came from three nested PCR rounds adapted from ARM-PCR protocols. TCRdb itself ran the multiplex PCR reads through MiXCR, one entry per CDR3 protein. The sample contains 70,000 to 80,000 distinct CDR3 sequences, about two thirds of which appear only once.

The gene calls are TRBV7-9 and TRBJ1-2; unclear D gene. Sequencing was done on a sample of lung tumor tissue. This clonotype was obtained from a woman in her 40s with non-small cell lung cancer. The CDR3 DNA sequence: TGTGCCAGCAGCGGAAGCGGCACTGGCTACACCTTC. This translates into CASSGSGTGYTF.